Reported below is one T cell receptor beta chain. Its antigen is not identified. This entry belongs to a study of long-term antiretroviral therapy in people with HIV. The CDR3 spans 14 residues. V gave up 2 bases and J gave up 0 bases, with 5 bases separating them. Germline assignment: CDR1 SEHNR and CDR2 FQNEAQ (reference sequence). The immunoSEQ assay was v3.0, run at survey level. Sequencing used immunoSEQ multiplex PCR; TCRdb keeps in-frame clones, though not all of them. The sample yields around 30,000 clones, roughly 96% seen once. Overall study results and limits: Repertoire composition at all time points was dominated by clones that had expanded before ART. Control repertoires displayed wider CDR3 length ranges than the HIV repertoires. Nothing was known about ART adherence, viral resistance or changes in therapy.

Each contributor possessed a minimum of one pre-ART and a minimum of two post-ART PBMC samples. The chain links TRBV7-9 to TRBJ1-3, with unresolved D. The sample here was unsorted PBMCs, taken 5.3 years after starting antiretroviral therapy. The sequence derives from a man aged 25-45 years with HIV. CDR3 sequence reads: CASSLQSSGNTIYF. The CDR3 DNA reads TGTGCCAGCAGCTTACAGAGCTCTGGAAACACCATATATTTT. Filled out from reference TRBV7-9 and TRBJ1-3, the complete variable domain reads DTGVSQNPRHKITKRGQNVTFRCDPISEHNRLYWYRQTLGQGPEFLTYFQNEAQLEKSRLLSDRFSAERPKGSFSTLEIQRTEQGDSAMYLCASSLQSSGNTIYFGEGSWLTVV.